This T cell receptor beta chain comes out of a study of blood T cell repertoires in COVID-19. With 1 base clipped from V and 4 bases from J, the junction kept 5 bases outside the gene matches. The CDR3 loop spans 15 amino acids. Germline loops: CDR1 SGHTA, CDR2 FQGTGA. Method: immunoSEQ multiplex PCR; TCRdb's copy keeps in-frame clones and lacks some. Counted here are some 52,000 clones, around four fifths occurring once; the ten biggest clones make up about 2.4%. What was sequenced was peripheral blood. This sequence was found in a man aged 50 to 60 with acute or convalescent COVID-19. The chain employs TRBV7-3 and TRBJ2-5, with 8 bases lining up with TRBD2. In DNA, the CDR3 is TGTGCCAGCAGCTTAAGCGGGAGGAGGGTAGAGACCCAGTACTTC. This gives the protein CASSLSGRRVETQYF. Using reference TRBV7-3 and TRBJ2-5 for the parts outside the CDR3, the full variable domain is GAGVSQTPSNKVTEKGKYVELRCDPISGHTALYWYRQSLGQGPEFLIYFQGTGAADDSGLPNDRFFAVRPEGSVSTLKIQRTERGDSAVYLCASSLSGRRVETQYFGPGTRLLVL.